The clone carrying this T cell receptor (beta chain) was observed a few times. The antigen is undetermined. This record belongs to a study of STAT5B mutations in CD4+ large granular lymphocyte leukemia. Study outcomes and limitations: No patients shared main leukemic clonotypes, though around 25% appeared at low frequency elsewhere. Higher CD4+ than CD8+ T-LGLL clonality might reflect small sample size. Top patient clones used TRBV06 genes more often: 8/27 versus 2/35 in controls.

In germline, CDR1 is SGHTA, CDR2 FQGNSA. The length of the CDR3 is 13 residues. The V and J ends lost 1 base and 2 bases respectively, with 6 bases between them. Assay: immunoSEQ multiplex PCR; the TCRdb copy retains only in-frame clones and omits some. The sample has 25,000 to 40,000 clones, about 70% seen once; the top ten hold 0.25% to 0.35%. Sample: CD4+ T cells from blood buffy coats. This clonotype was obtained from a human donor in good health. V and J are TRBV7-2 and TRBJ2-7, with D unresolved. The CDR3 bases are TGTGCCAGCAGCTTAGACCCTGCCTACGAGCAGTACTTC. Protein: CASSLDPAYEQYF.